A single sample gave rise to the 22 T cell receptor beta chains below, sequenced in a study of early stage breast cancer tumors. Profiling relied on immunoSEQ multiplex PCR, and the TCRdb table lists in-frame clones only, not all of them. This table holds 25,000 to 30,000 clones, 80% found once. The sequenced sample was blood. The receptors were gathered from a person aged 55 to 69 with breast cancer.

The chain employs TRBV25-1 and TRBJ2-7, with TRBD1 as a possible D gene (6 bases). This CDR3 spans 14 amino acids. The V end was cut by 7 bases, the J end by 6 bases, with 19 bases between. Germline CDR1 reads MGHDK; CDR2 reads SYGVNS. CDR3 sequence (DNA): TGTGCCAGCACCAGAACAGGGTATTGCGGCGAGCAGTACTTC. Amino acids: CASTRTGYCGEQYF.

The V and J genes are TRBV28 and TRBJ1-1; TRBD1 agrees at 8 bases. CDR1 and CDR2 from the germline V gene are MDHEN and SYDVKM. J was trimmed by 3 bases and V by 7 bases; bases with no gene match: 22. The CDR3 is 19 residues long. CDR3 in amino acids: CASTLFRTGPRRRDTEAFF. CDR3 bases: TGTGCCAGCACCCTTTTTAGGACAGGGCCCAGGCGAAGGGACACTGAAGCTTTCTTT.

CDR3 DNA sequence: TGTGCCACCGGGGGAACTAGCGGATACAATGAGCAGTTCTTC. This gives the protein CATGGTSGYNEQFF. The V call is TRBV6-6, the J call TRBJ2-1, with 8 bases identical to TRBD2. The junction had 9 bases not matched to a gene; V was cut back by 10 bases and J by 4 bases. CDR3 length: 14 amino acids. CDR1 is MNHNY and CDR2 is SVGAGI in the germline V gene (reference sequence).

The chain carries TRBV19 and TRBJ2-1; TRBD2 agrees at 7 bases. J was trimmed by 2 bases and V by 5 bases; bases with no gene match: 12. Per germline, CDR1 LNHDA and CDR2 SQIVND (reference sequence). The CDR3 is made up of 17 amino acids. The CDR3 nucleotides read TGTGCCAGTAGTGTTTCCTCACTAGCGTCAGCCTACAATGAGCAGTTCTTC. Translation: CASSVSSLASAYNEQFF.

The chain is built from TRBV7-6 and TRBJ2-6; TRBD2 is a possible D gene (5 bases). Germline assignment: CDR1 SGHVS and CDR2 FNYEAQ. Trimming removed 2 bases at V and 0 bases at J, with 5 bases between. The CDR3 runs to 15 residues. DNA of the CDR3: TGTGCCAGCAGCTTACGGGGCTCTGGGGCCAACGTCCTGACTTTC. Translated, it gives CASSLRGSGANVLTF. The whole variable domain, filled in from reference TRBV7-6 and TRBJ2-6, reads GAGVSQSPRYKVTKRGQDVALRCDPISGHVSLYWYRQALGQGPEFLTYFNYEAQQDKSGLPNDRFSAERPEGSISTLTIQRTEQRDSAMYRCASSLRGSGANVLTFGAGSRLTVL.

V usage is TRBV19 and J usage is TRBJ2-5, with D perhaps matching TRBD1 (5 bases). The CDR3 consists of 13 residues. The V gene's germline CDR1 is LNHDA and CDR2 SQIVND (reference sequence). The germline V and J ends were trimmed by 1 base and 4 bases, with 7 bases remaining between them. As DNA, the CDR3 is TGTGCCAGTAGTATAGGGGGCCCAGAGACCCAGTACTTC. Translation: CASSIGGPETQYF.

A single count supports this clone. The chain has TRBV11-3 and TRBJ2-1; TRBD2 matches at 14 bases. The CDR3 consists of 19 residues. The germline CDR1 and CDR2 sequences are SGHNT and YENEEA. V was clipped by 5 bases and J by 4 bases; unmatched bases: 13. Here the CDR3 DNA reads TGTGCCAGCAGCCCCAGACCGACGGGACTAGCGGGGGATTACAATGAGCAGTTCTTC. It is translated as CASSPRPTGLAGDYNEQFF.

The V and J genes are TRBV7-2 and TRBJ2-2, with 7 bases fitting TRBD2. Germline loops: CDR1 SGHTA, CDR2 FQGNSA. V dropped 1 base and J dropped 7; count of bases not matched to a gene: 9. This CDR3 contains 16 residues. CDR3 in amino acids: CASSLEGGSWSGELFF. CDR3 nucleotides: TGTGCCAGCAGCTTAGAGGGCGGGAGTTGGAGCGGGGAGCTGTTTTTT.

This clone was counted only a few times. CDR3 region: CASSPPASTDTQYF. The CDR3 nucleotides read TGTGCCAGCTCACCACCAGCTAGCACAGATACGCAGTATTTT. The chain links TRBV18 to TRBJ2-3; D is uncertain. The CDR3 runs to 14 residues. Trimming removed 0 bases from V and 0 bases from J, with 4 bases in between. In germline, CDR1 is KGHSH, CDR2 LQKENI.

The CDR3 coding sequence is TGTGCCACCGGGGCCTACACCGGGGAGCTGTTTTTT. Translating gives CATGAYTGELFF. The J gene is TRBJ2-2, the V gene TRBV15; weak D call: TRBD1 (5 bases). Germline V gives CDR1 LNHNV, CDR2 YYDKDF (reference sequence). The V end was cut by 8 bases, the J end by 3 bases, with 7 bases between. The CDR3 spans 12 residues.

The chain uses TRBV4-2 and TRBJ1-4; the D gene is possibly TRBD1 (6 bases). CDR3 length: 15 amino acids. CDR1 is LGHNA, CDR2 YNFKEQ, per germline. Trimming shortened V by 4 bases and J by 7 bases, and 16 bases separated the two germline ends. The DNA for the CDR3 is TGTGCCAGCAGCCTCAAAAGGGACATCAGTGAAAAACTGTTTTTT. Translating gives CASSLKRDISEKLFF.

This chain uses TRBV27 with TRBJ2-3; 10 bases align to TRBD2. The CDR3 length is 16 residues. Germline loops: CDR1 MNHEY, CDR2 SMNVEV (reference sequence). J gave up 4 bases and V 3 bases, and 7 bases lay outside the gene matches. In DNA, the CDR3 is TGTGCCAGCAGTTTCCTTGCTAGCGGGAGCGCAGATACGCAGTATTTT. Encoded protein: CASSFLASGSADTQYF.

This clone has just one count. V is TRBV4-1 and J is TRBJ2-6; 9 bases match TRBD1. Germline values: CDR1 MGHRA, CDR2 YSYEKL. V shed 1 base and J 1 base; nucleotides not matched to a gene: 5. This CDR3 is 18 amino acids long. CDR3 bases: TGCGCCAGCAGCCAAGTTGAGACAGGGGGTTCTGGGGCCAACGTCCTGACTTTC. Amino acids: CASSQVETGGSGANVLTF.

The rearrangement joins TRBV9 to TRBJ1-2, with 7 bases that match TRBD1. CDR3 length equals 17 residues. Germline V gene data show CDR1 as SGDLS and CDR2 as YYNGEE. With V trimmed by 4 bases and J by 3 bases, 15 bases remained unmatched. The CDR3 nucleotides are TGTGCCAGCAGCAGAGGACAGGCCCGACTGGCTTACTATGGCTACACCTTC. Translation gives CASSRGQARLAYYGYTF.

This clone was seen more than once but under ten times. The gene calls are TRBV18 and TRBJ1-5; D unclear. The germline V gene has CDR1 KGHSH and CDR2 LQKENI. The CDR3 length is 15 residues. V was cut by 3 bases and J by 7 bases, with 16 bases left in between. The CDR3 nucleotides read TGTGCCAGCTCACCTCTCGCTGGGAGCGACCAGCCCCAGCATTTT. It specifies CASSPLAGSDQPQHF.

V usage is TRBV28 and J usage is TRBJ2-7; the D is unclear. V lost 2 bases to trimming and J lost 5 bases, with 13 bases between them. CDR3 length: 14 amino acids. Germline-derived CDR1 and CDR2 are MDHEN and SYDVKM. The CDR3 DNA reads TGTGCCAGCAGTTTACAGCCGGCGGTGCACGAGCAGTACTTC. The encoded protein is CASSLQPAVHEQYF. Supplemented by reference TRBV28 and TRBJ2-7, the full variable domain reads DVKVTQSSRYLVKRTGEKVFLECVQDMDHENMFWYRQDPGLGLRLIYFSYDVKMKEKGDIPEGYSVSREKKERFSLILESASTNQTSMYLCASSLQPAVHEQYFGPGTRLTVT.

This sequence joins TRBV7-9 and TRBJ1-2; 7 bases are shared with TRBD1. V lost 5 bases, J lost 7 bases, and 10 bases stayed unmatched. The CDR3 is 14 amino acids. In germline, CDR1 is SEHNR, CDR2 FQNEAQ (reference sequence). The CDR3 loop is CASSPGRGHLGYTF. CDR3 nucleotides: TGTGCCAGCAGCCCCGGAAGGGGGCATCTTGGCTACACCTTC.

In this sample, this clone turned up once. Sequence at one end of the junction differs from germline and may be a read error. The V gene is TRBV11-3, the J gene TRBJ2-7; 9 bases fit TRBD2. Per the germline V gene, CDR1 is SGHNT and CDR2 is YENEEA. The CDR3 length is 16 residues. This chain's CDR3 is CASSLGGTSRFYEQYF. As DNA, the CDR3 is TGTGCCAGCAGTTTAGGAGGGACTAGCAGATTCTACGAGCAGTACTTC.

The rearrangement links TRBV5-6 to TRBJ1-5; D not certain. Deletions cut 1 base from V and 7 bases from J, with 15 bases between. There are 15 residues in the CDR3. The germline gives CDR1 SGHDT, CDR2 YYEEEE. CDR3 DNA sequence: TGTGCCAGCAGCTTGATGCTTAAGCCGAACCAGCCCCAGCATTTT. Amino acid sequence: CASSLMLKPNQPQHF. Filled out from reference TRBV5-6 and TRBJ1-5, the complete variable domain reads DAGVTQSPTHLIKTRGQQVTLRCSPKSGHDTVSWYQQALGQGPQFIFQYYEEEERQRGNFPDRFSGHQFPNYSSELNVNALLLGDSALYLCASSLMLKPNQPQHFGDGTRLSIL.

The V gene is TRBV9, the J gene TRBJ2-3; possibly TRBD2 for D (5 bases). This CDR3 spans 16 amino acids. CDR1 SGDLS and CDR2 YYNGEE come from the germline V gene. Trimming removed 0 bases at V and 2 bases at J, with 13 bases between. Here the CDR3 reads CASSVEVGASTDTQYF. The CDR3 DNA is TGTGCCAGCAGCGTAGAGGTGGGAGCCTCCACAGATACGCAGTATTTT.

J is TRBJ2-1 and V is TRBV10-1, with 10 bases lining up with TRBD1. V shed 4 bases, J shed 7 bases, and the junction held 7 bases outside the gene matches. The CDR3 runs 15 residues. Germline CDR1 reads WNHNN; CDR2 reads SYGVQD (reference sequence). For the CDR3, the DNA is TGCGCCAGCAGTGTAGGGACAGGGGCAAGGAATGAGCAGTTCTTC. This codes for CASSVGTGARNEQFF.

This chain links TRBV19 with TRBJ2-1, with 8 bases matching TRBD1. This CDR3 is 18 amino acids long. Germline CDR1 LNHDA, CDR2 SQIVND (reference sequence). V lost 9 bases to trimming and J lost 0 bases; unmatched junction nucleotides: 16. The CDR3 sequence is CASALDHRGTPSYNEQFF. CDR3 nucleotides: TGTGCCAGCGCCCTAGACCACAGGGGGACTCCCTCCTACAATGAGCAGTTCTTC.